The 8 T cell receptor beta chains listed next were all sequenced from one sample in a study of blood T cell repertoires in COVID-19. The assay was immunoSEQ multiplex PCR, and TCRdb's table has in-frame clones only and misses some. The sample has roughly 100,000 clones, nearly 85% seen once; the top ten hold 10% to 15%. The material sequenced was peripheral blood. The receptor source for this set is a human donor in a cohort sampled during active or convalescent COVID-19.

This chain links TRBV12-3 or TRBV12-4 with TRBJ2-1; the D is unclear. The CDR3 consists of 12 residues. V was pared by 3 bases and J by 4 bases, with 4 bases between. CDR3 loop: CASSLAYNEQFF. The CDR3 DNA reads TGTGCCAGCAGTTTGGCTTACAATGAGCAGTTCTTC.

This clone was seen a single time. This chain's CDR3 is CASSPRAGGGRAYEQYF. CDR3 nucleotides: TGTGCCAGCAGCCCACGAGCGGGTGGGGGACGGGCCTACGAGCAGTACTTC. The V call is TRBV11-3, the J call TRBJ2-7, with a possible D match to TRBD2 (6 bases). Trimming left V 5 bases short and J 2 bases short, with 22 bases between. The germline V gene encodes CDR1 SGHNT and CDR2 YENEEA. This CDR3 comprises 17 residues.

The chain uses TRBV19 and TRBJ1-2; D remains ambiguous. Deletions cut 3 bases from V and 3 bases from J, with 11 bases between. The CDR3 consists of 14 residues. Per the germline V gene, CDR1 is LNHDA and CDR2 is SQIVND (reference sequence). The CDR3 reads CASSIGGLDYGYTF. In DNA, the CDR3 is TGTGCCAGTAGTATTGGCGGGTTGGACTATGGCTACACCTTC.

The rearrangement joins TRBV18 to TRBJ1-4; D is perhaps TRBD1 (6 bases). Germline assignment: CDR1 KGHSH and CDR2 LQKENI. Trimming shortened V by 6 bases and J by 4 bases, and 9 bases separated the two germline ends. This CDR3 comprises 13 residues. The CDR3 here is CASSLDSNEKLFF. The CDR3 region has the DNA TGTGCCAGCTCCCTGGACAGTAATGAAAAACTGTTTTTT.

This rearrangement joins TRBV7-3 to TRBJ1-2, with D hard to call. The CDR3 spans 13 residues. V shed 6 bases and J shed 7 bases, with 15 bases lying between them. Looked up from germline, CDR1 is SGHTA and CDR2 is FQGTGA. CDR3: CASRPPGLGGYTF. DNA for the CDR3: TGTGCCAGCAGACCCCCAGGCTTGGGTGGCTACACCTTC. Full variable domain (missing parts from reference TRBV7-3 and TRBJ1-2): GAGVSQTPSNKVTEKGKYVELRCDPISGHTALYWYRQSLGQGPEFLIYFQGTGAADDSGLPNDRFFAVRPEGSVSTLKIQRTERGDSAVYLCASRPPGLGGYTFGSGTRLTVV.

The gene calls are TRBV12-3 or TRBV12-4 and TRBJ2-2; weak D call: TRBD2 (5 bases). Trimming left V 6 bases short and J 4 bases short, with 9 bases between. The CDR3 covers 13 residues. The CDR3 protein is CASRDFPTGELFF. DNA of the CDR3: TGTGCCAGCAGGGACTTTCCCACCGGGGAGCTGTTTTTT.

The V call is TRBV10-3, the J call TRBJ2-2; maybe TRBD1 (7 bases). Trimming shortened V by 10 bases and J by 7 bases, and 16 bases separated the two germline ends. In germline, CDR1 is ENHRY, CDR2 SYGVKD. The CDR3 loop spans 13 amino acids. DNA of the CDR3: TGTGCCACCACCAGGGGGGCGGACGGGGAGCTGTTTTTT. Translating it yields CATTRGADGELFF.

This clone was picked up one time. The chain carries TRBV28 and TRBJ2-7; D possibly corresponds to TRBD2 (6 bases). This CDR3 region has 14 residues. V was cut by 5 bases and J by 1 base, with 12 bases left in between. Germline V CDR1 and CDR2: MDHEN, SYDVKM. This chain's CDR3 is CASSRGGISYEQYF. The DNA of the CDR3 is TGTGCCAGCAGTAGGGGCGGGATATCCTACGAGCAGTACTTC.